Reported below is one T cell receptor (beta chain). Its antigen is still unknown. Combining a sample-barcoded 5' primer with a J-beta primer mix, a second PCR ran for 7 to 11 cycles. TCRdb processed the 5' RACE reads anew with MiXCR; each CDR3 protein has one entry. Here the sample spans about 1,600,000 distinct CDR3 sequences, 42% being singletons. The authors extracted at least 5.5 micrograms of total RNA per sample. The sample belongs to a study of blood T cells in healthy people across ages. Study results and limitations: Greater diversity and more naive CD4+ cells were seen in long-lived donors than in aged donors. Shifts in expanded clonotypes may have been confounded by donor CMV status, which was unknown. Naive T cell percentage strongly correlated with TCR beta diversity.

The source material was blood. The receptor's source is a woman between 18 and 30 years old in good health.

The chain's CDR3 is CASSIGAVTEAFF. The DNA for the CDR3 is TGTGCCAGTAGTATAGGGGCGGTTACTGAAGCTTTCTTT. This chain uses TRBV19 with TRBJ1-1; the D is unclear. Trimming cost V 1 base and J 5 bases, with 8 bases left between them. CDR1 is LNHDA and CDR2 is SQIVND in the germline V gene (reference sequence). The CDR3 spans 13 residues.